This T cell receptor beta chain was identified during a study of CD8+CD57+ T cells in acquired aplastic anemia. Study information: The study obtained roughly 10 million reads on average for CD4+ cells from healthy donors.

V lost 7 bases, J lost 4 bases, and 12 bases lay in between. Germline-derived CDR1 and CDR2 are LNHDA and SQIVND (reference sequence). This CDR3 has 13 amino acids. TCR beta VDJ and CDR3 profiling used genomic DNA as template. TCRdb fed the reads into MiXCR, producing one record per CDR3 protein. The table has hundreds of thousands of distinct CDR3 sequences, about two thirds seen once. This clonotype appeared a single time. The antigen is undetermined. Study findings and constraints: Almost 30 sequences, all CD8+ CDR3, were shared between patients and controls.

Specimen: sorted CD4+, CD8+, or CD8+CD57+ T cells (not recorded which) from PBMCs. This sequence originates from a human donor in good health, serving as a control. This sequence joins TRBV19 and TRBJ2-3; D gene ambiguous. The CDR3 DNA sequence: TGTGCCAGTACGCACCCCCACCCAGATACGCAGTATTTT. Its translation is CASTHPHPDTQYF. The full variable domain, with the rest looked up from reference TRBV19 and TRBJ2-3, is DGGITQSPKYLFRKEGQNVTLSCEQNLNHDAMYWYRQDPGQGLRLIYYSQIVNDFQKGDIAEGYSVSREKKESFPLTVTSAQKNPTAFYLCASTHPHPDTQYFGPGTRLTVL.